These T cell receptor beta chains were read from a single sample in a study of radiation and T cells in renal cell carcinoma. This table comes from immunoSEQ multiplex PCR, and its TCRdb copy is limited to in-frame clones, with some not included. The sample yields about 150,000 clones, 86% seen once. The sequencing here drew on blood, taken from a patient whose treatment included radiotherapy and nephrectomy. These receptors were obtained from a woman between 45 and 60 years old with renal cell carcinoma. Each CDR3 is given with its conserved first and last residue. Each record gives: J gene, V gene, clone size, D gene, CDR3 protein, CDR3 DNA. A D gene is named only where the DNA matches it firmly. Rows give clone size only sometimes, using once, few, many, or a class for an expanded clone.

TRBJ2-7,TRBV5-1,NA,TRBD2,CASSPGGLAGFSYEQYF,TGCGCCAGCAGCCCCGGGGGACTAGCGGGCTTCTCCTACGAGCAGTACTTC
TRBJ2-3,TRBV2,NA,NA,CASRPGADTQYF,TGTGCCAGCAGGCCGGGTGCAGATACGCAGTATTTT
TRBJ1-5,TRBV7-2,NA,NA,CASSPPGNQPQHF,TGTGCCAGCAGCCCCCCGGGGAATCAGCCCCAGCATTTT
TRBJ1-1,TRBV5-4,NA,TRBD1,CASSLRGQGNTEAFF,TGTGCCAGCAGCTTGCGGGGACAGGGGAACACTGAAGCTTTCTTT
TRBJ2-4,TRBV2,NA,TRBD2,CASSEGTSGSGAKNIQYF,TGTGCCAGCAGTGAAGGTACTAGCGGGAGTGGAGCCAAAAACATTCAGTACTTC
TRBJ2-3,TRBV29-1,NA,NA,CSVRHPSTDTQYF,TGCAGCGTTAGACATCCTAGCACAGATACGCAGTATTTT
TRBJ2-1,TRBV9,NA,TRBD2,CASSVALAGGYNEQFF,TGTGCCAGCAGCGTGGCACTAGCGGGAGGGTACAATGAGCAGTTCTTC
TRBJ2-1,TRBV18,NA,NA,CASSPPRGTPAGNEQFF,TGTGCCAGCTCACCTCCCAGGGGGACCCCGGCGGGGAATGAGCAGTTCTTC
TRBJ2-3,TRBV15,NA,TRBD2,CATRTSASDTQYF,TGTGCCACCAGAACTAGCGCATCAGATACGCAGTATTTT
TRBJ2-7,TRBV15,NA,TRBD1,CATSREEDRGYEQYF,TGTGCCACCAGCAGAGAAGAGGACAGGGGCTACGAGCAGTACTTC
TRBJ1-5,TRBV9,NA,TRBD1,CASSAGQGSNQPQHF,TGTGCCAGCAGCGCGGGACAGGGTAGCAATCAGCCCCAGCATTTT
TRBJ2-3,TRBV15,few,NA,CATSEGTDTQYF,TGTGCCACCAGTGAGGGCACAGATACGCAGTATTTT
TRBJ2-7,TRBV10-2,NA,TRBD2,CASSETSGDYEQYF,TGCGCCAGCAGTGAGACAAGCGGGGACTACGAGCAGTACTTC
TRBJ2-2,TRBV5-5,NA,NA,CASSRDIMDTGELFF,TGTGCCAGCAGCCGGGACATCATGGACACCGGGGAGCTGTTTTTT
TRBJ2-3,TRBV7-9,NA,NA,CASSLSGTDTQYF,TGTGCCAGCAGCCTTAGTGGCACAGATACGCAGTATTTT
TRBJ2-5,TRBV28,once,NA,CASRSGTLETQYF,TGTGCCAGCAGATCCGGGACCCTGGAGACCCAGTACTTC
TRBJ1-1,TRBV11-2,NA,TRBD1,CASSYTGGRTEAFF,TGTGCCAGCAGTTATACAGGGGGCAGAACTGAAGCTTTCTTT
TRBJ2-7,TRBV10-1,NA,NA,CASSEGLNKIGVYEQYF,TGCGCCAGCAGTGAGGGGCTAAACAAAATCGGCGTCTACGAGCAGTACTTC
TRBJ2-1,TRBV5-1,NA,NA,CASSFSERRNNEQFF,TGCGCCAGCAGCTTCTCGGAAAGGCGGAACAATGAGCAGTTCTTC
TRBJ1-3,TRBV7-4,NA,NA,CASSLGGEPSPGNTIYF,TGTGCCAGCAGCCTAGGGGGGGAACCCAGCCCTGGAAACACCATATATTTT
TRBJ2-1,TRBV28,NA,TRBD1,CASSLFSTGTGKNEQFF,TGTGCCAGCAGTTTATTCTCGACCGGGACAGGGAAGAATGAGCAGTTCTTC
TRBJ2-1,TRBV11-2,NA,TRBD2,CASSGREGGNEQFF,TGTGCCAGCAGCGGGCGGGAGGGCGGCAATGAGCAGTTCTTC
TRBJ1-2,TRBV20-1,once,NA,CSARGAGYTF,TGCAGTGCTCGAGGGGCCGGCTACACCTTC
TRBJ2-3,TRBV9,NA,NA,CASSALGGPDTQYF,TGTGCCAGCAGCGCCCTCGGGGGTCCAGATACGCAGTATTTT
TRBJ2-3,TRBV4-1,NA,NA,CASSQDGGGTDTQYF,TGCGCCAGCAGCCAAGATGGAGGGGGCACAGATACGCAGTATTTT
TRBJ2-3,TRBV9,NA,TRBD2,CASSANAGGSTDTQYF,TGTGCCAGCAGCGCAAATGCGGGGGGTAGCACAGATACGCAGTATTTT
TRBJ2-1,TRBV18,NA,NA,CASSPRDDYNEQFF,TGTGCCAGCTCACCACGGGACGACTACAATGAGCAGTTCTTC
TRBJ2-4,TRBV19,once,TRBD2,CASSTRTSGGALAKNIQYF,TGTGCCAGTAGTACCCGGACTAGCGGGGGGGCATTGGCCAAAAACATTCAGTACTTC
TRBJ2-1,TRBV5-4,NA,TRBD2,CASSIPGLAGEEQFF,TGTGCCAGCAGCATACCGGGACTAGCGGGAGAGGAGCAGTTCTTC
TRBJ2-7,TRBV7-6,once,NA,CASSLAQSGVTRSYEQYF,TGTGCCAGCAGCTTAGCGCAGAGCGGAGTTACACGTTCCTACGAGCAGTACTTC
TRBJ1-3,TRBV28,few,TRBD1,CASSVDQGARGNTIYF,TGTGCCAGCAGCGTCGACCAGGGGGCGCGAGGAAACACCATATATTTT
TRBJ1-3,TRBV6-6,NA,NA,CASSWTASGNTIYF,TGTGCCAGCAGTTGGACAGCCTCTGGAAACACCATATATTTT
TRBJ2-5,TRBV5-1,NA,NA,CASSLALAAQTQYF,TGCGCCAGCAGCTTGGCGTTGGCAGCACAGACCCAGTACTTC
TRBJ2-3,TRBV9,NA,TRBD1,CASSEQTGLDTQYF,TGTGCCAGCAGCGAACAGACAGGGCTAGATACGCAGTATTTT
TRBJ1-1,TRBV9,few,NA,CASSKLDTEAFF,TGTGCCAGCAGTAAACTCGACACTGAAGCTTTCTTT
TRBJ2-7,TRBV13,NA,NA,CASSLKASYEQYF,TGTGCCAGCAGCTTAAAGGCATCCTACGAGCAGTACTTC
TRBJ2-3,TRBV5-6,once,TRBD2,CASTATGTSRGADTQYF,TGTGCCAGCACCGCTACCGGGACTAGTAGGGGTGCAGATACGCAGTATTTT
TRBJ1-1,TRBV5-1,NA,NA,CASSWGLEVNTEAFF,TGCGCCAGCAGCTGGGGGTTAGAGGTGAACACTGAAGCTTTCTTT
TRBJ1-2,TRBV5-1,NA,NA,CASSLENLGGGYTF,TGCGCCAGCAGCTTAGAGAACTTGGGGGGAGGCTACACCTTC
TRBJ2-5,TRBV7-9,NA,NA,CASSSTGTQEETQYF,TGTGCCAGCAGCTCAACCGGGACACAGGAAGAGACCCAGTACTTC
TRBJ2-5,TRBV30,NA,TRBD1,CAWSRDRQETQYF,TGTGCCTGGAGTCGGGACAGACAAGAGACCCAGTACTTC
TRBJ2-6,TRBV28,NA,NA,CATQLTGANVLTF,TGTGCCACTCAACTAACTGGGGCCAACGTCCTGACTTTC
TRBJ1-1,TRBV10-3,NA,TRBD1,CAIRPGTGNTEAFF,TGTGCCATCAGACCCGGGACAGGGAACACTGAAGCTTTCTTT
TRBJ2-1,TRBV19,NA,NA,CASMVAAVHNEQFF,TGTGCCAGTATGGTCGCGGCGGTTCACAATGAGCAGTTCTTC
TRBJ2-7,TRBV25-1,NA,NA,CASSRPGAGYEQYF,TGTGCCAGCAGTCGCCCGGGGGCAGGCTACGAGCAGTACTTC